Following are 32 T cell receptor beta chains from one sample sequenced in a study of blood T cell repertoires in COVID-19. Profiling relied on immunoSEQ multiplex PCR, and the TCRdb table lists in-frame clones only, not all of them. The repertoire holds 200,000 to 250,000 clones, with about 83% as singletons. The sample consisted of peripheral blood. The receptors come from a woman aged 50 to 60 with acute or convalescent COVID-19.

The gene calls are TRBV5-4 and TRBJ2-2; D is possibly TRBD1 (5 bases). The CDR3 length is 11 residues. Deletions cut 10 bases from V and 7 bases from J, with 11 bases between. Germline V gives CDR1 SGHNT, CDR2 YYREEE (reference sequence). As DNA, the CDR3 is TGTGCCCCGCAGGGTGTCGGGGAGCTGTTTTTT. Translated: CAPQGVGELFF.

J is TRBJ2-1 and V is TRBV7-2; tentatively, D is TRBD1 (6 bases). V dropped 2 bases and J dropped 12 bases, with 11 bases sitting between them. CDR3 length: 12 amino acids. CDR1 and CDR2 from the germline V gene are SGHTA and FQGNSA. CDR3 bases: TGTGCCAGCAGCTTAATAGGGGGTGGGCAGTTCTTC. It specifies CASSLIGGGQFF.

The V call is TRBV5-1, the J call TRBJ1-4; tentatively, D is TRBD1 (6 bases). Germline assignment: CDR1 SGHRS and CDR2 YFSETQ. V lost 3 bases to trimming and J lost 6 bases, with 9 bases between them. CDR3 size: 13 residues. The CDR3 DNA reads TGCGCCAGCAGCTCACAGGGAGATGAAAAACTGTTTTTT. It codes for CASSSQGDEKLFF.

The rearrangement joins TRBV3-1 (or the pseudogene TRBV3-2) to TRBJ1-1, with unresolved D. Germline CDR1 and CDR2: LGHDT and YNNKEL (reference sequence). The length of the CDR3 is 14 residues. V was cut by 0 bases and J by 7 bases, with 12 bases left in between. Here the CDR3 DNA reads TGTGCCAGCAGCCAAGAACCGGGAGGGAATGAAGCTTTCTTT. Amino acids: CASSQEPGGNEAFF.

The chain recombines TRBV5-6 with TRBJ2-5; 7 bases line up with TRBD1. CDR3 length: 16 amino acids. The germline V gene has CDR1 SGHDT and CDR2 YYEEEE. After removal of 5 bases from V and 3 bases from J, the junction contained 13 bases not matched to a gene. The CDR3 region has the DNA TGTGCCAGCAGTTTAAAACCGGGACAGTGGAAAGAGACCCAGTACTTC. This translates into CASSLKPGQWKETQYF.

The chain has TRBV7-9 and TRBJ2-2; D not resolved. Trimming stripped 2 bases from V and 4 bases from J, with 5 bases between. The CDR3 has 13 residues. Germline loops: CDR1 SEHNR, CDR2 FQNEAQ (reference sequence). CDR3 residues: CASSLSSTGELFF. Written as DNA, the CDR3 is TGTGCCAGCAGCTTATCTTCCACCGGGGAGCTGTTTTTT. The full variable domain, rest sourced from reference TRBV7-9 and TRBJ2-2, is DTGVSQNPRHKITKRGQNVTFRCDPISEHNRLYWYRQTLGQGPEFLTYFQNEAQLEKSRLLSDRFSAERPKGSFSTLEIQRTEQGDSAMYLCASSLSSTGELFFGEGSRLTVL.

V gene TRBV5-4 combines with J gene TRBJ2-3, with a tentative D call TRBD2 (6 bases). CDR1 and CDR2 from the germline V gene are SGHNT and YYREEE (reference sequence). The germline V and J ends were trimmed by 4 bases and 4 bases, with 13 bases remaining between them. The CDR3 is made up of 14 amino acids. CDR3 sequence (DNA): TGTGCCAGCAGCCTGGACTATGGCGCAGATACGCAGTATTTT. It yields the protein CASSLDYGADTQYF. The entire variable domain, with the rest obtained from reference TRBV5-4 and TRBJ2-3, is as follows: ETGVTQSPTHLIKTRGQQVTLRCSSQSGHNTVSWYQQALGQGPQFIFQYYREEENGRGNFPPRFSGLQFPNYSSELNVNALELDDSALYLCASSLDYGADTQYFGPGTRLTVL.

The J gene is TRBJ2-7, the V gene TRBV11-2; TRBD1 matches at 8 bases. The germline CDR1 and CDR2 sequences are SGHAT and FQNNGV. The trim removed 3 bases at V and 5 bases at J, leaving 6 bases unmatched. The CDR3 loop spans 14 amino acids. CDR3 nucleotides: TGTGCCAGCAGCTTTCGGACAGGGTCCCACGAGCAGTACTTC. Translation: CASSFRTGSHEQYF.

The chain recombines TRBV3-1 (or the pseudogene TRBV3-2) with TRBJ2-7; TRBD1 aligns across 8 bases. CDR3 length: 15 amino acids. Germline values: CDR1 LGHDT, CDR2 YNNKEL (reference sequence). Trimming removed 0 bases from V and 7 bases from J; junction bases left unmatched: 8. CDR3 in DNA: TGTGCCAGCAGCCAAGATACTCAGGGGGCGCGGGAGCAGTACTTC. Translating gives CASSQDTQGAREQYF.

The CDR3 loop is CASTPGVGGETQYF. CDR3 DNA sequence: TGTGCCAGCACTCCTGGGGTGGGGGGGGAGACCCAGTACTTC. The J gene is TRBJ2-5, the V gene TRBV6-5, with 7 positions matching TRBD2. V lost 7 bases, J lost 5 bases, and 10 bases stayed unmatched. This CDR3 comprises 14 residues. Germline-derived CDR1 and CDR2 are MNHEY and SVGAGI.

V is TRBV28 and J is TRBJ2-3; 8 bases align to TRBD1. Germline V gene lookup returns CDR1 MDHEN and CDR2 SYDVKM. The CDR3 spans 13 residues. Trimming removed 10 bases from V and 2 bases from J; junction bases left unmatched: 5. The CDR3 here is CATNRGNTDTQYF. As DNA, the CDR3 is TGTGCCACAAACAGGGGGAACACAGATACGCAGTATTTT.

As regards this clone: Other DNA sequences in the same sample also yield this CDR3. The chain uses TRBV28 and TRBJ1-1; a weak D match, TRBD1 (5 bases). There are 13 residues in the CDR3. V lost 6 bases and J 4 bases, leaving 12 bases between the germline ends. Looked up from germline, CDR1 is MDHEN and CDR2 is SYDVKM. The CDR3 reads CASSLGGSTEAFF. The CDR3 DNA is TGTGCCAGCAGCCTGGGGGGGTCCACTGAAGCTTTCTTT. The variable domain in full, completed from reference TRBV28 and TRBJ1-1, reads DVKVTQSSRYLVKRTGEKVFLECVQDMDHENMFWYRQDPGLGLRLIYFSYDVKMKEKGDIPEGYSVSREKKERFSLILESASTNQTSMYLCASSLGGSTEAFFGQGTRLTVV.

The J gene is TRBJ2-6, the V gene TRBV10-3; the D gene is possibly TRBD2 (5 bases). The ends were cut back, 4 bases at V and 3 bases at J, with 13 bases in the middle. The CDR3 extends over 16 amino acids. Looked up from germline, CDR1 is ENHRY and CDR2 is SYGVKD. The DNA of the CDR3 is TGTGCCATCAGTGCGGGGTCTGTAGGTGGGGCCAACGTCCTGACTTTC. Translating gives CAISAGSVGGANVLTF.

The chain links TRBV6-5 to TRBJ1-2, with D maybe TRBD1 (6 bases). This CDR3 spans 14 amino acids. Germline CDR1 and CDR2: MNHEY and SVGAGI. Deletions cut 6 bases from V and 5 bases from J, with 16 bases between. CDR3 residues: CASRSTGTPYGYTF. The CDR3, as DNA: TGTGCCAGCAGATCCACCGGGACACCATATGGCTACACCTTC.

V is TRBV6-7 and J is TRBJ2-1; 9 bases match TRBD2. TRBV6-7 is an open reading frame whose function is uncertain. CDR3 length: 20 residues. V gave up 6 bases and J gave up 8 bases; unmatched junction bases: 26. The CDR3 DNA sequence: TGTGCCAGCAGGGCCCGTTTGACTAGCGGCCCAAGGGACCTTTGCGATGAGCAGTTCTTC. Its protein is CASRARLTSGPRDLCDEQFF.

The chain uses TRBV2 and TRBJ2-2, with a weak D call TRBD1 (5 bases). Germline CDR1 and CDR2: SNHLY and FYNNEI. With 4 bases removed from V and 1 base from J, the gap between germline ends came to 7 bases. The CDR3 length is 14 residues. The CDR3: CASSGGQNTGELFF. CDR3 sequence (DNA): TGTGCCAGCAGTGGCGGACAGAACACCGGGGAGCTGTTTTTT.

This chain connects TRBV19 to TRBJ2-3; the match to TRBD2 covers 9 bases. Trimming removed 2 bases from V and 3 bases from J; junction bases left unmatched: 6. This CDR3 is built from 16 residues. Looked up from germline, CDR1 is LNHDA and CDR2 is SQIVND (reference sequence). In nucleotides, the CDR3 is TGTGCCAGTAGTATACCACTAGCGGGCGGGACAGATACGCAGTATTTT. Translation: CASSIPLAGGTDTQYF.

J is TRBJ1-1 and V is TRBV11-2; D not resolved. Germline CDR1 reads SGHAT; CDR2 reads FQNNGV. This CDR3 has 11 residues. The V gene lost 5 bases and the J gene lost 11 bases, with 12 bases spanning the gap. This CDR3 is CASSPTELAFF. In DNA form, the CDR3 reads TGTGCCAGCAGCCCTACAGAATTGGCTTTCTTT.

The rearrangement joins TRBV3-1 (or the pseudogene TRBV3-2) to TRBJ1-3; the D gene is possibly TRBD1 (6 bases). In germline, CDR1 is LGHDT, CDR2 YNNKEL (reference sequence). The CDR3 consists of 16 residues. Trimming removed 3 bases at V and 0 bases at J, with 12 bases between. DNA for the CDR3: TGTGCCAGCAGCCAGGACCGGGACATCTCTGGAAACACCATATATTTT. It encodes CASSQDRDISGNTIYF.

The J gene is TRBJ2-7, the V gene TRBV5-5; a weak D match, TRBD2 (5 bases). Looked up from germline, CDR1 is SGHKS and CDR2 is YYEKEE (reference sequence). This CDR3 region has 14 residues. V was cut by 0 bases and J by 4 bases, with 11 bases left in between. The CDR3 spells CASSLGIREYEQYF. DNA for the CDR3: TGTGCCAGCAGCTTGGGAATTAGGGAGTACGAGCAGTACTTC.

Only one count was recorded for this clone. The chain combines TRBV4-1 with TRBJ2-7; a possible D gene is TRBD1 (5 bases). V dropped 3 bases and J dropped 0 bases, with 12 bases sitting between them. CDR3 length: 15 amino acids. The germline V gene has CDR1 MGHRA and CDR2 YSYEKL. Here the CDR3 DNA reads TGCGCCAGCAGCCAGGGAAAACAGGTCTCCTACGAGCAGTACTTC. Amino acids: CASSQGKQVSYEQYF.

The chain carries TRBV12-3 or TRBV12-4 and TRBJ2-3, with no clear D. Trimming left V 5 bases short and J 1 base short, with 4 bases between. The CDR3 spans 12 residues. As DNA, the CDR3 is TGTGCCAGCAGTCTTCGCACAGATACGCAGTATTTT. Encoded protein: CASSLRTDTQYF.

The chain links TRBV7-9 to TRBJ1-2, with 8 bases lining up with TRBD1. The CDR3 loop spans 15 amino acids. Germline values: CDR1 SEHNR, CDR2 FQNEAQ (reference sequence). V gave up 5 bases and J gave up 0 bases; unmatched junction bases: 5. This CDR3 reads CASSETGAANYGYTF. In DNA form, the CDR3 reads TGTGCCAGCAGCGAGACAGGGGCCGCTAACTATGGCTACACCTTC. Filled out from reference TRBV7-9 and TRBJ1-2, the complete variable domain reads DTGVSQNPRHKITKRGQNVTFRCDPISEHNRLYWYRQTLGQGPEFLTYFQNEAQLEKSRLLSDRFSAERPKGSFSTLEIQRTEQGDSAMYLCASSETGAANYGYTFGSGTRLTVV.

The chain joins TRBV29-1 to TRBJ2-3; 8 nucleotides line up with TRBD2. Trimming cost V 3 bases and J 7 bases; bases outside gene matches: 9. Per germline, CDR1 SQVTM and CDR2 ANQGSEA. The CDR3 runs 14 residues. As DNA, the CDR3 is TGCAGCGTTGAGGTAGCGCGGGGGGCGAATACGCAGTATTTT. Its protein is CSVEVARGANTQYF.

The table lists this clone with a few counts. The chain employs TRBV19 and TRBJ1-1, with D perhaps TRBD1 (6 bases). CDR1 and CDR2 (germline): LNHDA, SQIVND (reference sequence). V lost 3 bases and J 11 bases, leaving 22 bases between the germline ends. This CDR3 contains 15 residues. CDR3 region: CASSMGALTKVPAFF. In nucleotides, the CDR3 is TGTGCCAGTAGTATGGGGGCCCTTACTAAAGTACCGGCTTTCTTT.

This clone has a handful of counts. The junction differs from germline at one of its ends, possibly a read error. The chain is built from TRBV5-1 and TRBJ1-1, with unresolved D. In germline, CDR1 is SGHRS, CDR2 YFSETQ. This CDR3 comprises 13 residues. In nucleotides, the CDR3 is TGCGCCAGCAACTTGGGCGGGAACACTGAAGCTTTCTTT. Its protein product is CASNLGGNTEAFF.

The chain has TRBV5-4 and TRBJ2-3; D is unclear. This CDR3 region has 14 residues. V was pared by 4 bases and J by 4 bases, with 13 bases between. The germline CDR1 and CDR2 sequences are SGHNT and YYREEE (reference sequence). CDR3 sequence reads: CASSTWSPADTQYF. CDR3 in DNA: TGTGCCAGCAGCACTTGGAGTCCTGCAGATACGCAGTATTTT.

J is TRBJ1-6 and V is TRBV15; 7 bases match TRBD1. This CDR3 has 15 amino acids. The ends lost 2 bases at V and 8 bases at J; junction bases unmatched: 6. Germline CDR1 and CDR2: LNHNV and YYDKDF (reference sequence). The CDR3 nucleotides read TGTGCCACCAGCAGACTAGACAGGGAGGATTCACCCCTCCACTTT. Translating gives CATSRLDREDSPLHF.

The chain has TRBV30 and TRBJ2-7; 8 bases are shared with TRBD1. CDR1 and CDR2 from the germline V gene are GTSNPN and SVGIG (reference sequence). The CDR3 length is 14 residues. V was pared by 2 bases and J by 6 bases, with 9 bases of the junction left unmatched. The CDR3 bases are TGTGCCTGGAGTACAGGGGGACTGAGACTCGAGCAGTACTTC. It codes for CAWSTGGLRLEQYF.

The J gene is TRBJ2-3, the V gene TRBV2, with D perhaps matching TRBD2 (6 bases). V was shortened by 3 bases and J by 0 bases, with 10 bases between the two germline ends. The CDR3 contains 15 residues. From germline, CDR1 is SNHLY and CDR2 FYNNEI. In DNA form, the CDR3 reads TGTGCCAGCAGTGATCAAGGGACTAGCACAGATACGCAGTATTTT. Translating it yields CASSDQGTSTDTQYF.

This chain joins TRBV7-2 and TRBJ1-1; D remains unclear. Per the germline V gene, CDR1 is SGHTA and CDR2 is FQGNSA. The length of the CDR3 is 15 residues. V lost 2 bases, J lost 1 base, and 11 bases lay in between. CDR3 region: CASSLFGGGNTEAFF. Written as DNA, the CDR3 is TGTGCCAGCAGCTTATTCGGCGGTGGGAACACTGAAGCTTTCTTT.

V gene TRBV6-1 combines with J gene TRBJ2-7; 12 positions agree with TRBD2. Losses at the gene ends were 2 bases for V and 2 bases for J; bases not matched to a gene: 7. There are 17 residues in the CDR3. CDR1 is MNHNS, CDR2 SASEGT, per germline. CDR3 sequence (DNA): TGTGCCAGCAGTGAAACAGGGACTAGCGGGCTGACCTACGAGCAGTACTTC. Its translation: CASSETGTSGLTYEQYF.